A single sample gave rise to the 13 T cell receptor beta chains below, sequenced in a study of tumor-infiltrating lymphocytes in primary liver carcinoma. Constant-region priming of around 500 ng total RNA yielded TCR beta cDNA. Sequencing libraries for TCR beta derived from three nested multiplex PCR rounds that used slightly modified ARM-PCR. Primers for the first two PCR rounds were TRBV1-TRBV30 forward primers and a C-beta reverse primer (about 10 cycles per round). MiXCR, run by TCRdb on the multiplex PCR reads, gives a single entry per CDR3 protein. The data contain almost 200,000 distinct CDR3 sequences, 65% of them singletons. Germline DNA was extracted too, while blood RNA derived from unsorted whole blood. The sample was peripheral blood. All receptors derive from a woman between 55 and 75 years old with primary liver carcinoma and hepatitis B virus infection.

The chain links TRBV19 to TRBJ1-2, with D unclear. This CDR3 spans 17 amino acids. Per germline, CDR1 LNHDA and CDR2 SQIVND (reference sequence). The germline V and J ends were trimmed by 4 bases and 0 bases, with 18 bases remaining between them. The DNA of the CDR3 is TGTGCCAGTAGTAATGGATGGATGAGTTTAGCTAACTATGGCTACACCTTC. This translates into CASSNGWMSLANYGYTF.

This clonotype has just one count. In nucleotides, the CDR3 is TGTGTCATTAGCTTAGCGCTAACGAGTGGAGAGACCCAGTACTTC. Its translation: CVISLALTSGETQYF. The V and J genes are TRBV11-1 and TRBJ2-5, with D maybe TRBD2 (5 bases). Germline V gives CDR1 SGHAT, CDR2 FQDESV (reference sequence). The CDR3 runs 15 residues.

V usage is TRBV7-8 and J usage is TRBJ2-1; TRBD1 matches at 8 bases. Germline CDR1 is SGHVS and CDR2 is FQNEAQ. The V segment lost 2 bases and the J segment 4 bases; nucleotides outside the gene matches: 4. The CDR3 length is 15 residues. CDR3 loop: CASSLRQGRYNEQFF. CDR3 coding DNA: TGTGCCAGCAGCTTAAGACAGGGGCGGTACAATGAGCAGTTCTTC. The full variable domain, in which reference TRBV7-8 and TRBJ2-1 provide the parts outside the CDR3, is GAGVSQSPRYKVAKRGQDVALRCDPISGHVSLFWYQQALGQGPEFLTYFQNEAQLDKSGLPSDRFFAERPEGSVSTLKIQRTQQEDSAVYLCASSLRQGRYNEQFFGPGTRLTVL.

This clonotype was observed a few times. CDR3 protein: CASSPNMGHTEAFF. CDR3 coding DNA: TGTGCCAGCAGTCCGAACATGGGGCACACTGAAGCTTTCTTT. J is TRBJ1-1 and V is TRBV12-3 or TRBV12-4; TRBD1 might be the D (5 bases). V was pared by 5 bases and J by 3 bases, with 13 bases between. This CDR3 has 14 amino acids.

For this clonotype: Its ends do not fully match the called genes, so a read error is possible. This chain joins TRBV28 and TRBJ2-1; a possible D gene is TRBD1 (6 bases). The CDR3 sequence is 13 residues long. Looked up from germline, CDR1 is MDHEN and CDR2 is SYDVKM. CDR3 region: CVSSFWGQGEQFF. The CDR3 region has the DNA TGTGTCAGCAGTTTTTGGGGGCAGGGTGAGCAGTTCTTC.

For this clonotype: The conserved phenylalanine or tryptophan is not found at the CDR3 terminus, so this likely reflects a read error. This sequence joins TRBV6-1 and TRBJ1-5; TRBD1 matches at 12 bases. Trimming cost V 6 bases and J 2 bases; bases outside gene matches: 14. CDR1 is MNHNS, CDR2 SASEGT, per germline. The CDR3 extends over 19 amino acids. Here the CDR3 reads CASRHLWDRGQVGNQPQHL. The CDR3, as DNA: TGTGCCAGCAGGCACTTGTGGGACAGGGGGCAAGTGGGCAATCAGCCCCAGCATCTT.

Regarding this clonotype: At one boundary the junction diverges from the germline segment, which might be a read error. The V and J genes are TRBV6-1 and TRBJ2-1; 10 nucleotides agree with TRBD1. The length of the CDR3 is 15 residues. CDR1 MNHNS and CDR2 SASEGT come from the germline V gene. The CDR3 here is CTSSDGDRGYNEQFF. CDR3 sequence (DNA): TGTACCAGCAGTGACGGGGACAGGGGCTACAATGAGCAGTTCTTC.

Details on this clonotype: Just one base apart from a much larger clone, this may be a read error. The rearrangement joins TRBV12-5 to TRBJ2-1, with D possibly matching TRBD2 (5 bases). Germline V gene lookup returns CDR1 LGHNT and CDR2 FRNRAP. The CDR3 is 11 residues long. Between the trimmed V and J ends, which lost 9 bases and 9 bases, there was a span of 12 bases. The CDR3 region has the DNA TGTGCTAGCACCACTGCGGGTGAGCAGTTCTTC. It specifies CASTTAGEQFF.

Details on this clonotype: One end of the junction does not line up with germline, which may come from a read error. This chain joins TRBV10-2 and TRBJ1-2; 7 bases agree with TRBD1. Germline assignment: CDR1 WSHSY and CDR2 SAAADI. The CDR3 loop spans 14 amino acids. This chain's CDR3 is CASSLGQAAYDYTF. For the CDR3, the DNA is TGCGCCAGCAGCTTAGGACAGGCCGCCTATGACTACACCTTC.

In regard to this clonotype: The junction departs from the called germline gene at one end, perhaps through a read error. The V and J genes are TRBV11-2 and TRBJ1-1, with D tentatively TRBD1 (6 bases). The V gene's germline CDR1 is SGHAT and CDR2 FQNNGV. The CDR3 totals 13 residues. The DNA for the CDR3 is TGTGTCAGCAGCTTCACCAGGGGCGGGGAAGCTATCTTT. Translated, it gives CVSSFTRGGEAIF.

The chain links TRBV6-6 to TRBJ2-7; D is uncertain. Trimming cost V 7 bases and J 0 bases, with 16 bases left between them. Germline CDR1 MNHNY, CDR2 SVGAGI (reference sequence). There are 15 residues in the CDR3. The CDR3 nucleotides read TGTGCCAGCATCGGGTACAGAGATTACTCCTACGAGCAGTACTTC. Its translation is CASIGYRDYSYEQYF.

This clonotype has a count of ten or more. This sequence joins TRBV5-1 and TRBJ2-1, with TRBD2 matching 10 bases. Trimming took 0 bases from V and 4 from J; bases not matched to a gene: 7. This CDR3 has 17 residues. Germline V gives CDR1 SGHRS, CDR2 YFSETQ. Here the CDR3 reads CASSLVSSGSSYNEQFF. The CDR3 DNA follows: TGCGCCAGCAGCTTGGTGTCTAGCGGGAGTTCTTACAATGAGCAGTTCTTC.

Worth noting for this clonotype: One end of the junction is discordant with germline, which a read error may explain. The rearrangement links TRBV11-3 to TRBJ2-3, with TRBD2 matching 7 bases. Per the germline V gene, CDR1 is SGHNT and CDR2 is YENEEA. The CDR3 is 15 residues long. Written as DNA, the CDR3 is TGTGCCAGCAGCTGGGGAGGGCAGGGCATAGATACGCAGTACTTT. It translates to CASSWGGQGIDTQYF.